This T cell receptor (beta chain) was sequenced for a study of blood T cells in healthy people across ages. It was with a sample-barcoded 5' primer and a J-beta primer mix that a second PCR of roughly 7 to 12 cycles was run. TCRdb passed the 5' RACE reads through MiXCR, listing each CDR3 protein once. The sample lists approximately 770,000 distinct CDR3 sequences; 58% were seen once. V was shortened by 7 bases and J by 5 bases, with 14 bases between the two germline ends. The CDR3 covers 14 residues. The sequence was obtained from a man aged 30-40 years in good health. The chain combines TRBV12-3 or TRBV12-4 with TRBJ1-4; possibly TRBD1 for D (6 bases). The sample was blood. Here the CDR3 reads CASTLTGRNEKLFF. The CDR3 nucleotides read TGTGCCAGCACTCTGACAGGTCGAAATGAAAAACTGTTTTTT.